There are a few counts of the clone carrying this T cell receptor (beta chain). Its antigen is as yet unknown. After removal of 1 base from V and 4 bases from J, the junction contained 4 bases not matched to a gene. Germline V gene lookup returns CDR1 LGHDT and CDR2 YNNKEL (reference sequence). The CDR3 has 15 residues. Semi-nested PCR with Nested Universal Primer A followed constant-region reverse priming of full-length variable regions. MiXCR, applied by TCRdb to the 5' RACE reads, yields one record per CDR3 protein. In the table there are about 64,000 distinct CDR3 sequences, about 22% of which are singletons. General observations from the study: Tumor-infiltrating Treg TCR alpha and beta sequences overlapped most with tumor naive CD4+ T cells, then blood naive. The larger-cohort validation was restricted to a single TCR beta V-J rearrangement rather than whole repertoires.

V gene TRBV3-1 combines with J gene TRBJ2-5, with 9 bases aligning to TRBD2. The sequencing input was memory CD4+ T cells sorted from a lymph node. Specified subset: memory CD4+ T cells, CD4+CD45RO+CD25-. This TCR came from a female donor with breast cancer. The DNA of the CDR3 is TGTGCCAGCAGCCAAGGTCGGACTAGCGTAGAGACCCAGTACTTC. Translation gives CASSQGRTSVETQYF.